In this sample, the clone carrying this TCR beta chain turned up once. What it recognizes is unknown. A far larger clone is just one base off, so this is likely a read error. Other DNA variants within this sample encode the same CDR3. Germline V gene lookup returns CDR1 KGHSH and CDR2 LQKENI. With 3 bases removed from V and 2 bases from J, the gap between germline ends came to 3 bases. The CDR3 is made up of 12 amino acids. This specimen comes from a study of shared clonotypes between healthy human individuals. Per the authors' pipeline: Because ImmunoSEQ provided only junction sequences with no quality scores, the filtering differed. The table came from immunoSEQ multiplex PCR; TCRdb's copy has only in-frame clones and leaves some out. V and J calls and clone size are as listed in that table; D and trimming were resolved from the DNA. The table includes over a million clones, approximately 76% detected once.

General study points: Non-shared clonotypes had lower generation probabilities than those shared by all four donors.

CD45RA-negative memory and CD45RA+ naive subsets were split from the CD4+ cells. The clonotype was recovered from a young man in good health. V gene TRBV18 combines with J gene TRBJ2-3, with D unresolved. Sequences were obtained from memory CD4+ T cells sorted from blood. Subset meaning: CD45RA-negative fraction. This CDR3 reads CASSPNTDTQYF. CDR3 bases: TGTGCCAGCTCACCCAACACAGATACGCAGTATTTT.